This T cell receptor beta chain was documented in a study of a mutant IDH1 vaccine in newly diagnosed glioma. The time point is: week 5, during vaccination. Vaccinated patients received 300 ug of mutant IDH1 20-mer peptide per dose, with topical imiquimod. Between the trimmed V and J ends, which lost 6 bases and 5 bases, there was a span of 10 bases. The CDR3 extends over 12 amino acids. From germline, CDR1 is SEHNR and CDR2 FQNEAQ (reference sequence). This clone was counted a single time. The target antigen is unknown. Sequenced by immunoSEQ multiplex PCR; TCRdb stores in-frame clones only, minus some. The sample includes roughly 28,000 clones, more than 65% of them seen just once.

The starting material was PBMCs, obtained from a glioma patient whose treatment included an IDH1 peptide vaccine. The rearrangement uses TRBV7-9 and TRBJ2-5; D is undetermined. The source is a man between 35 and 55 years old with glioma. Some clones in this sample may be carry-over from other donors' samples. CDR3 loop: CASRGVTETQYF. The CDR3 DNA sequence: TGTGCCAGCAGGGGCGTCACGGAGACCCAGTACTTC.